The next 5 T cell receptor beta chains were all read from a single sample in a study of blood T cell repertoires in COVID-19. Data came from immunoSEQ multiplex PCR; TCRdb stores just in-frame clones and leaves some out. The repertoire holds 450,000 to 500,000 clones, with 80% to 90% as singletons. The sequencing sample was made of peripheral blood. The source of these receptors is a human donor in a cohort sampled during active COVID-19.

The V gene is TRBV27, the J gene TRBJ2-3, with 10 bases lining up with TRBD1. The V segment lost 6 bases and the J segment 3 bases; nucleotides outside the gene matches: 0. The germline V gene encodes CDR1 MNHEY and CDR2 SMNVEV (reference sequence). The CDR3 has 13 residues. CDR3 nucleotide sequence: TGTGCCAGCAGGGACAGGGGGACAGATACGCAGTATTTT. Protein: CASRDRGTDTQYF.

V and J are TRBV7-3 and TRBJ2-6; D perhaps matches TRBD2 (5 bases). This CDR3 contains 16 residues. Per germline, CDR1 SGHTA and CDR2 FQGTGA. V shed 0 bases and J shed 2 bases, with 8 bases lying between them. The CDR3 reads CASSLTPRAGANVLTF. CDR3 nucleotide sequence: TGTGCCAGCAGCTTAACGCCGCGGGCTGGGGCCAACGTCCTGACTTTC.

The V gene is TRBV9, the J gene TRBJ2-1; D remains ambiguous. Germline loops: CDR1 SGDLS, CDR2 YYNGEE. V was trimmed by 3 bases and J by 0 bases, leaving 16 bases between them. The CDR3 sequence is 17 residues long. CDR3 DNA sequence: TGTGCCAGCAGCGCCGGCATAGAGGTGAGCTCCTACAATGAGCAGTTCTTC. Its translation is CASSAGIEVSSYNEQFF.

The chain has TRBV5-5 and TRBJ2-3; a possible D gene is TRBD2 (6 bases). There are 15 residues in the CDR3. Trimming stripped 4 bases from V and 5 bases from J, with 17 bases between. Germline V lookup: CDR1 SGHKS, CDR2 YYEKEE (reference sequence). CDR3 sequence (DNA): TGTGCCAGCAGCCCTCGGGGGAATCCCCTAGATACGCAGTATTTT. Its protein is CASSPRGNPLDTQYF.

This chain uses TRBV7-3 with TRBJ2-2, with 13 bases lining up with TRBD2. V gave up 2 bases and J gave up 1 base; unmatched junction bases: 10. In germline, CDR1 is SGHTA, CDR2 FQGTGA. The CDR3 contains 20 residues. CDR3 DNA: TGTGCCAGCAGCTTAGACCCGGGACTAGCGGGAAGGGGGAACACCGGGGAGCTGTTTTTT. Translating gives CASSLDPGLAGRGNTGELFF.